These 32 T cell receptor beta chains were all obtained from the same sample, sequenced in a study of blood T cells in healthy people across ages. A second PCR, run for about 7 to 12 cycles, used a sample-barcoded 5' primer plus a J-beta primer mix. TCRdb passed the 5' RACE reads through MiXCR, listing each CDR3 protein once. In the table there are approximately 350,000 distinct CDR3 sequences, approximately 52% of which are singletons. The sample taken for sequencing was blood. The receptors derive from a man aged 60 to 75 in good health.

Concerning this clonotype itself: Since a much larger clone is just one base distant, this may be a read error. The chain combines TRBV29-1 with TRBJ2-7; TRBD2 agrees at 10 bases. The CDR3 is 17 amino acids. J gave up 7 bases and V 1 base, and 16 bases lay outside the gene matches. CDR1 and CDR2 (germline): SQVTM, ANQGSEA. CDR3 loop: CSVEGLAGVASYNEQYF. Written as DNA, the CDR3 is TGCAGCGTTGAAGGCCTAGCGGGAGTGGCCTCCTACAATGAGCAGTACTTC.

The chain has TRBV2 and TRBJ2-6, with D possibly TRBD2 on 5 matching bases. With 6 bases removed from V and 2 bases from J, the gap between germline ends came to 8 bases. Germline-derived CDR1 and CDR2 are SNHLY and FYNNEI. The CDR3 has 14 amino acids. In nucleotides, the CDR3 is TGTGCCAGCAGGGCGGGCCCTGGGGCCAACGTCCTGACTTTC. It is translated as CASRAGPGANVLTF.

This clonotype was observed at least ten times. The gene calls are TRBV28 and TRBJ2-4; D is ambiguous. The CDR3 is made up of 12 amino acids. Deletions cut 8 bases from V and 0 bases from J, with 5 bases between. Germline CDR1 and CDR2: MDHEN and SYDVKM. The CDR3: CASGLAKNIQYF. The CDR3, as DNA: TGTGCCAGCGGGCTAGCCAAAAACATTCAGTACTTC.

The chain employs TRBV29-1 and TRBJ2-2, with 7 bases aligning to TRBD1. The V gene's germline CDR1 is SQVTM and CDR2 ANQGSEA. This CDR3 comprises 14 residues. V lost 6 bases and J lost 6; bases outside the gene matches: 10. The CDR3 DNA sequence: TGCAGCGTCATTGACAGGGCCCCCCCCGGGGAGCTGTTTTTT. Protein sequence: CSVIDRAPPGELFF.

This CDR3 is CSARDGDREGFYEQYF. Here the CDR3 DNA reads TGCAGTGCTAGAGATGGAGACAGGGAGGGTTTCTACGAGCAGTACTTC. The chain carries TRBV20-1 and TRBJ2-7; D is tentatively TRBD1 or TRBD2 (7 bases each). Germline CDR1 and CDR2: DFQATT and SNEGSKA (reference sequence). Trimming cost V 0 bases and J 3 bases, with 18 bases left between them. The CDR3 is 16 amino acids.

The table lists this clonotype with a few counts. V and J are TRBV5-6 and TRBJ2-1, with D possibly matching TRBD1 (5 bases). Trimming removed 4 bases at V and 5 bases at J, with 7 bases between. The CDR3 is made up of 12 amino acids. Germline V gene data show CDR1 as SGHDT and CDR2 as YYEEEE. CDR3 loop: CASSRQHNEQFF. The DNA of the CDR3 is TGTGCCAGCAGCCGACAGCACAATGAGCAGTTCTTC.

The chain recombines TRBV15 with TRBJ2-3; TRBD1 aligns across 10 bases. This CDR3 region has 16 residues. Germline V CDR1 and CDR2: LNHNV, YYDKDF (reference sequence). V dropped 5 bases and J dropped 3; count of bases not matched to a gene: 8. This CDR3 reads CATSVRPGQGTDTQYF. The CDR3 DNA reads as TGTGCCACCAGCGTTAGGCCGGGACAGGGGACAGATACGCAGTATTTT.

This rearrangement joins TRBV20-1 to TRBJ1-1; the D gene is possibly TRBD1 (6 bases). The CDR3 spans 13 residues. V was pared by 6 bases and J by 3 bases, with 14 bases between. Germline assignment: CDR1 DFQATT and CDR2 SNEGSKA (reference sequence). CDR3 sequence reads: CSALRGSYTEAFF. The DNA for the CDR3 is TGCAGTGCCTTAAGGGGGAGTTACACTGAAGCTTTCTTT.

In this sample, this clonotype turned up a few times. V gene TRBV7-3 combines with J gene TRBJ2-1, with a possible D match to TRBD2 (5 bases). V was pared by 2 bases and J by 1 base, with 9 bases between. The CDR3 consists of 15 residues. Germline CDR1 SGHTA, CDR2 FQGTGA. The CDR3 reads CASSLDPGSYNEQFF. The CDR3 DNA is TGTGCCAGCAGCTTAGATCCGGGATCCTACAATGAGCAGTTCTTC.

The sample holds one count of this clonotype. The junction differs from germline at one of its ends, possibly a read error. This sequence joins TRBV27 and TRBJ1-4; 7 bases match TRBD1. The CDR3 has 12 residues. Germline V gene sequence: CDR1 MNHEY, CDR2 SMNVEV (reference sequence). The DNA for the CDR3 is TGCGCCAGTCGGACAGGAGGCGGAAAACTGTTTTTT. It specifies CASRTGGGKLFF.

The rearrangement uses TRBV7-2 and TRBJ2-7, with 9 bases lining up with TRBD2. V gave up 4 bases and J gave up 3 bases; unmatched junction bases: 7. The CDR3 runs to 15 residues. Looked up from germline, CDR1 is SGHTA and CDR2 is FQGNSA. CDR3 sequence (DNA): TGTGCCAGCAGCTCTAGCGGGATTGGGGTCTACGAGCAGTACTTC. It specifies CASSSSGIGVYEQYF.

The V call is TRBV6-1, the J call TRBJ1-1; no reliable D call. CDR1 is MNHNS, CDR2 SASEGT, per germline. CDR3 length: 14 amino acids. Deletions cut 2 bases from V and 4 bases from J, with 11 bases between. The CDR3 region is CASSENDGSTEAFF. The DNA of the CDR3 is TGTGCCAGCAGTGAAAACGACGGGAGCACTGAAGCTTTCTTT.

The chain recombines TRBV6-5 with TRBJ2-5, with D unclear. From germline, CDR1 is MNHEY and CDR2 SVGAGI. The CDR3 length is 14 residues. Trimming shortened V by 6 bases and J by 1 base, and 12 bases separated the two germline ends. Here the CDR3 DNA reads TGTGCCAGCAGCTTCGCGGCTCCCCAAGAGACCCAGTACTTC. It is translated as CASSFAAPQETQYF.

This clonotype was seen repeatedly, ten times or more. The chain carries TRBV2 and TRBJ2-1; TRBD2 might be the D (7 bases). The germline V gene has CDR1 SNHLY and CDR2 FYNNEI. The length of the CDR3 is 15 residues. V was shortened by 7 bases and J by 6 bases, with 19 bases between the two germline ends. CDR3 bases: TGTGCCAGCATTAAAGGGGGGGGCCGTATCAATGAGCAGTTCTTC. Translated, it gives CASIKGGGRINEQFF.

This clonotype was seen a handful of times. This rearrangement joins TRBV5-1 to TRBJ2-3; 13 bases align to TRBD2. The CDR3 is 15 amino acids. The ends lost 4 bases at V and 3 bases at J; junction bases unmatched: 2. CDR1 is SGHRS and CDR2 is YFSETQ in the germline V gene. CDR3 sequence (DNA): TGCGCCAGCAGCCAACTAGCGGGAGGGACAGATACGCAGTATTTT. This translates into CASSQLAGGTDTQYF.

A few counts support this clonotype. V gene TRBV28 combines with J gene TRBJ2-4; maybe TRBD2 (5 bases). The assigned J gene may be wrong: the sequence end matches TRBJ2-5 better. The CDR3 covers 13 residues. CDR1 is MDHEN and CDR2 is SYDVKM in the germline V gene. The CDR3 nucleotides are TGTGCCAGCAGTCCGACGGGGTGGGAGACCCAGTACTTC. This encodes CASSPTGWETQYF.

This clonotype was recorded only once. CDR3 sequence (DNA): TGCGCCAGCATGGGGGGCGAAAGCACAGATACGCAGTATTTT. The encoded protein is CASMGGESTDTQYF. J is TRBJ2-3 and V is TRBV5-1; D is possibly TRBD1 or TRBD2 (6 bases each). In germline, CDR1 is SGHRS, CDR2 YFSETQ. V dropped 6 bases and J dropped 0 bases, with 11 bases sitting between them. CDR3 length: 14 residues.

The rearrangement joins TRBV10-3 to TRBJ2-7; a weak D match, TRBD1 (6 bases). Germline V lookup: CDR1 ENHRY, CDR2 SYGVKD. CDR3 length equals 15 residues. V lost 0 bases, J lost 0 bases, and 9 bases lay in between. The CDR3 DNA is TGTGCCATCAGTGAGTCGGGGGCGAGCTCCTACGAGCAGTACTTC. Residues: CAISESGASSYEQYF.

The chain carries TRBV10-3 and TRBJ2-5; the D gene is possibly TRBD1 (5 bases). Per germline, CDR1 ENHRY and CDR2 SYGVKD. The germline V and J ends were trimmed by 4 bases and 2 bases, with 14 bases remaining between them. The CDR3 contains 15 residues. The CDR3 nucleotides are TGTGCCATCAGTGCCGGCCAGACAGCTCAAGAGACCCAGTACTTC. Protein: CAISAGQTAQETQYF.

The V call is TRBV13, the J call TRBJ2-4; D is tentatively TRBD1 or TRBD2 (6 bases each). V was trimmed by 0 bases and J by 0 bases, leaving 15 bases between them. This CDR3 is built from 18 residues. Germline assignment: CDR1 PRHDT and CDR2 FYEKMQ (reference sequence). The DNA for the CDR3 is TGTGCCAGCAGCTTAGGTCGGGGGCAGGCGATAGCCAAAAACATTCAGTACTTC. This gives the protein CASSLGRGQAIAKNIQYF. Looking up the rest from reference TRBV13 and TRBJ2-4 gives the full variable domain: AAGVIQSPRHLIKEKRETATLKCYPIPRHDTVYWYQQGPGQDPQFLISFYEKMQSDKGSIPDRFSAQQFSDYHSELNMSSLELGDSALYFCASSLGRGQAIAKNIQYFGAGTRLSVL.

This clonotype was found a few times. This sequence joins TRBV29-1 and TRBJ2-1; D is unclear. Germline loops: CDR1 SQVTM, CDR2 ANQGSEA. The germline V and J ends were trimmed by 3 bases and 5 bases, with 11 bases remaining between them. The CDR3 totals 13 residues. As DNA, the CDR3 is TGCAGCGTTGACGGTTTTGGGAACAATGAGCAGTTCTTC. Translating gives CSVDGFGNNEQFF.

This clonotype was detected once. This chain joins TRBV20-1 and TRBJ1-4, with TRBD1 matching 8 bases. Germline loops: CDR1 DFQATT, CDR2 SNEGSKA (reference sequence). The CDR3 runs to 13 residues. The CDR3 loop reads CSPQGGPFGELFF. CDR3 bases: TGCAGCCCACAGGGGGGGCCCTTTGGGGAACTGTTTTTT.

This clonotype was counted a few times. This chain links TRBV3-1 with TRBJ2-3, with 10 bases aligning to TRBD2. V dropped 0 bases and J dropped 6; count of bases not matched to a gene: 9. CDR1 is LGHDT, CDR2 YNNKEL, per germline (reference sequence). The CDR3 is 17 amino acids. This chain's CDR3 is CASSQDASGGPLDTQYF. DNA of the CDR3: TGTGCCAGCAGCCAAGATGCTAGCGGGGGTCCTTTGGATACGCAGTATTTT.

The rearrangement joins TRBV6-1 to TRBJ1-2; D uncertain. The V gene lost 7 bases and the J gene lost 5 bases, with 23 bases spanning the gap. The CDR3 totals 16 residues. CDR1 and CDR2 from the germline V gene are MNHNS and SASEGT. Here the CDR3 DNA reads TGTGCCAGCAATGGGAGAGCGGTCCGAGCGCCTTATGGCTACACCTTC. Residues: CASNGRAVRAPYGYTF.

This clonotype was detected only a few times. The chain's CDR3 is CASSGGVAASSEQFF. In DNA, the CDR3 is TGTGCCAGCAGCGGAGGGGTAGCGGCTAGCAGTGAGCAGTTCTTC. V and J are TRBV9 and TRBJ2-1; maybe TRBD2 (6 bases). Germline V gene lookup returns CDR1 SGDLS and CDR2 YYNGEE. The CDR3 has 15 amino acids. The V end was cut by 3 bases, the J end by 9 bases, with 19 bases between.

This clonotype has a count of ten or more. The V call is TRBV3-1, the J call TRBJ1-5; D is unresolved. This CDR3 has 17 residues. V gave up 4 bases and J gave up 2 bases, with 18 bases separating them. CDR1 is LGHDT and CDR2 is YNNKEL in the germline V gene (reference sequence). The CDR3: CASSLPIIVAGNQPQHF. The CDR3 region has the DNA TGTGCCAGCAGCCTCCCCATAATTGTGGCTGGCAATCAGCCCCAGCATTTT.

The CDR3 region has the DNA TGTGCCAGCAGCTTTGGAGGCCTTGGAGAAGAGCAGTACTTC. This sequence encodes CASSFGGLGEEQYF. The J gene is TRBJ2-4, the V gene TRBV7-9; a possible D gene is TRBD2 (5 bases). This CDR3 region has 14 residues. V lost 3 bases to trimming and J lost 13 bases, with 19 bases between them. Germline CDR1 is SEHNR and CDR2 is FQNEAQ (reference sequence).

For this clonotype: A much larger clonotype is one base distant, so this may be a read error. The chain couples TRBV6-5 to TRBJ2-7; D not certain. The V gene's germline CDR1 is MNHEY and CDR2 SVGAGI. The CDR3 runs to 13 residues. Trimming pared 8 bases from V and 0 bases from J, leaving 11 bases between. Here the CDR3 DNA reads TGTGCCAGCCGACTGCTGACCTCCTACGAGCAGTACTTC. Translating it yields CASRLLTSYEQYF.

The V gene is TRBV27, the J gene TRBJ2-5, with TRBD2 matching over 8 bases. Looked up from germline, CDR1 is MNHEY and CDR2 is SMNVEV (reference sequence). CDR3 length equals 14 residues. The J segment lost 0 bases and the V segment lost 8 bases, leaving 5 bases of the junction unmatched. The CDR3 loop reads CASRTSQYQETQYF. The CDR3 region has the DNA TGTGCCAGCCGGACTAGCCAGTACCAAGAGACCCAGTACTTC.

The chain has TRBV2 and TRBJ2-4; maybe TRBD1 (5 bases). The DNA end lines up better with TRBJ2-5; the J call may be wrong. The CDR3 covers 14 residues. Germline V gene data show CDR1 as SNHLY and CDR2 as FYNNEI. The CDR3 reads CASSGTNKGETQYF. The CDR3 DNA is TGTGCCAGCAGTGGGACAAACAAGGGGGAGACCCAGTACTTC.

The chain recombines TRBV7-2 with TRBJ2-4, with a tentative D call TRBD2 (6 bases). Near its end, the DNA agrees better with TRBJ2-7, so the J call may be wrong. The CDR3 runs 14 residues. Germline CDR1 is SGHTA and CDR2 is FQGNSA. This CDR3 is CASSSYSGVSEQYF. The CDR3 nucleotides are TGTGCCAGCAGCTCATACTCGGGAGTAAGCGAGCAGTACTTC.

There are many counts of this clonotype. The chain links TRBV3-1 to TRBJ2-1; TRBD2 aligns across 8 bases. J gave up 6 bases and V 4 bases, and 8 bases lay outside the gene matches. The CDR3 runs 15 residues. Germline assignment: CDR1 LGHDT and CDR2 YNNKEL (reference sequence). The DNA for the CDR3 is TGTGCCAGCAGCCCCCGGCGGGGGGCTTTCAATGAGCAGTTCTTC. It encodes CASSPRRGAFNEQFF.